This entry lists 24 T cell receptor beta chains sequenced from one sample in a study of cytomegalovirus exposure and HLA in healthy donors. The PCR had 60 Vbeta and 13 Jbeta primers. Method: immunoSEQ multiplex PCR; TCRdb's copy keeps in-frame clones and lacks some. This sample has approximately 170,000 clones; around 68% occur once, and the top ten carry 2.5% to 3%. The material sequenced was PBMCs. Every receptor here comes from a man between 35 and 55 years old in good health and CMV-seronegative.

The CDR3 loop is CASSLWADYNSPLHF. CDR3 nucleotide sequence: TGTGCCAGCAGTTTATGGGCAGACTATAATTCACCCCTCCACTTT. V is TRBV27 and J is TRBJ1-6; D is unresolved. The CDR3 has 15 amino acids. V lost 1 base and J lost 3, with 7 bases in between. Germline V gene sequence: CDR1 MNHEY, CDR2 SMNVEV (reference sequence).

The gene calls are TRBV19 and TRBJ2-7; D may be TRBD1 (6 bases). Germline CDR1 reads LNHDA; CDR2 reads SQIVND (reference sequence). Trimming removed 5 bases at V and 0 bases at J, with 11 bases between. The CDR3 length is 14 residues. The CDR3 loop is CASSEQGLSYEQYF. In DNA form, the CDR3 reads TGTGCCAGTAGTGAACAGGGTCTCTCCTACGAGCAGTACTTC.

The rearrangement uses TRBV19 and TRBJ2-5; possible D gene TRBD1, 6 bases. CDR3 length: 14 amino acids. Germline CDR1 LNHDA, CDR2 SQIVND (reference sequence). The V end lost 4 bases, the J end lost 2 bases, and 11 bases lay between the germline ends. The CDR3 here is CASSNEGVQETQYF. As DNA, the CDR3 is TGTGCCAGTAGTAACGAGGGGGTACAAGAGACCCAGTACTTC.

This clone was observed a single time. The gene calls are TRBV7-2 and TRBJ1-2; D not resolved. Germline CDR1 SGHTA, CDR2 FQGNSA. V lost 2 bases and J 3 bases, leaving 10 bases between the germline ends. The CDR3 length is 14 residues. CDR3 sequence reads: CASSLRPDYYGYTF. CDR3 DNA: TGTGCCAGCAGCTTACGACCCGACTACTATGGCTACACCTTC.

The chain uses TRBV2 and TRBJ2-2; possibly TRBD2 for D (6 bases). CDR3 length equals 14 residues. Trimming took off 4 bases at V and 9 bases at J, with 15 bases between the two ends. Germline V gene lookup returns CDR1 SNHLY and CDR2 FYNNEI. In nucleotides, the CDR3 is TGTGCCAGCAGTGGACTTGAGGACTACCGGGAGCTGTTTTTT. As protein: CASSGLEDYRELFF.

For the CDR3, the DNA is TGTGCCAGCAGCGTAGGACTAGCGAACACCGGGGAGCTGTTTTTT. This gives the protein CASSVGLANTGELFF. The chain links TRBV9 to TRBJ2-2; TRBD2 might be the D (6 bases). The V gene's germline CDR1 is SGDLS and CDR2 YYNGEE. Trimming shortened V by 0 bases and J by 0 bases, and 6 bases separated the two germline ends. CDR3 length: 15 residues.

This chain uses TRBV6-5 with TRBJ1-1; a weak D match, TRBD1 (6 bases). The ends were cut back, 6 bases at V and 5 bases at J, with 16 bases in the middle. There are 14 residues in the CDR3. CDR1 MNHEY and CDR2 SVGAGI come from the germline V gene. This chain's CDR3 is CASRLQGPETEAFF. CDR3 nucleotides: TGTGCCAGCAGACTACAGGGCCCGGAAACTGAAGCTTTCTTT.

The CDR3 nucleotides read TGTGCCAGCAGCACGGACAGGGAATCGCCCTACGAGCAGTACTTC. This gives the protein CASSTDRESPYEQYF. The J gene is TRBJ2-7, the V gene TRBV11-3, with 8 bases lining up with TRBD1. Trimming at V came to 5 bases and at J to 2 bases, leaving 8 bases not matched to a gene. Per the germline V gene, CDR1 is SGHNT and CDR2 is YENEEA. CDR3 length: 15 residues. The entire variable domain, with the rest obtained from reference TRBV11-3 and TRBJ2-7, is as follows: EAGVVQSPRYKIIEKKQPVAFWCNPISGHNTLYWYLQNLGQGPELLIRYENEEAVDDSQLPKDRFSAERLKGVDSTLKIQPAELGDSAVYLCASSTDRESPYEQYFGPGTRLTVT.

Many counts were recorded for this clone. CDR3: CASRLTGSYEQYF. The CDR3 DNA follows: TGTGCCAGCAGACTGACAGGGTCCTACGAGCAGTACTTC. The chain joins TRBV7-9 to TRBJ2-7; TRBD1 agrees at 7 bases. CDR1 is SEHNR, CDR2 FQNEAQ, per germline (reference sequence). The trim removed 6 bases at V and 1 base at J, leaving 3 bases unmatched. The CDR3 is made up of 13 amino acids.

The sample holds one count of this clone. V is TRBV6-4 and J is TRBJ2-3; no firm D call. In germline, CDR1 is MRHNA, CDR2 SNTAGT. The CDR3 is 13 residues long. V shed 4 bases and J shed 1 base, with 6 bases lying between them. The CDR3 loop is CASSGAGTDTQYF. The CDR3 DNA reads TGTGCCAGCAGTGGAGCCGGCACAGATACGCAGTATTTT.

The V call is TRBV18, the J call TRBJ2-5; D is perhaps TRBD1 (6 bases). The V gene lost 3 bases and the J gene lost 2 bases, with 10 bases spanning the gap. The CDR3 totals 14 residues. CDR1 is KGHSH, CDR2 LQKENI, per germline. The chain's CDR3 is CASSPSRGQETQYF. The CDR3, as DNA: TGTGCCAGCTCACCGTCCAGGGGACAAGAGACCCAGTACTTC.

The chain employs TRBV7-8 and TRBJ1-2; no reliable D call. V was cut by 2 bases and J by 5 bases, with 6 bases left in between. Germline V gives CDR1 SGHVS, CDR2 FQNEAQ. The CDR3 loop spans 12 amino acids. This CDR3 reads CASSLSSYGYTF. CDR3 sequence (DNA): TGTGCCAGCAGCTTATCCTCGTATGGCTACACCTTC.

This clone was seen only a few times. The V call is TRBV6-1, the J call TRBJ1-3; D is unclear. The V and J ends lost 5 bases and 0 bases respectively, with 8 bases between them. CDR3 length: 14 residues. The V gene's germline CDR1 is MNHNS and CDR2 SASEGT. DNA of the CDR3: TGTGCCAGCAGTCGCGTTAACTCTGGAAACACCATATATTTT. It yields the protein CASSRVNSGNTIYF.

With regard to this clone: At one of its ends the junction is not consistent with the germline gene, which may arise from a read error. The rearrangement uses TRBV5-1 and TRBJ2-3, with TRBD2 matching over 7 bases. The germline V gene has CDR1 SGHRS and CDR2 YFSETQ. This CDR3 is built from 17 residues. For the CDR3, the DNA is TGCACCAGCAATGCGGCTAGCGGACCACCTAGCACAGATACGCAGTATTTT. It codes for CTSNAASGPPSTDTQYF. Using reference TRBV5-1 and TRBJ2-3 for the parts outside the CDR3, the full variable domain is KAGVTQTPRYLIKTRGQQVTLSCSPISGHRSVSWYQQTPGQGLQFLFEYFSETQRNKGNFPGRFSGRQFSNSRSEMNVSTLELGDSALYLCTSNAASGPPSTDTQYFGPGTRLTVL.

This rearrangement joins TRBV7-8 to TRBJ1-5; D perhaps matches TRBD1 (6 bases). Trimming pared 3 bases from V and 5 bases from J, leaving 8 bases between. The CDR3 extends over 13 amino acids. CDR1 and CDR2 from the germline V gene are SGHVS and FQNEAQ. CDR3 residues: CASSFRGDQPQHF. The CDR3 coding sequence is TGTGCCAGCAGCTTCAGGGGTGATCAGCCCCAGCATTTT. The whole variable domain, remainder taken from reference TRBV7-8 and TRBJ1-5, is GAGVSQSPRYKVAKRGQDVALRCDPISGHVSLFWYQQALGQGPEFLTYFQNEAQLDKSGLPSDRFFAERPEGSVSTLKIQRTQQEDSAVYLCASSFRGDQPQHFGDGTRLSIL.

This rearrangement joins TRBV2 to TRBJ2-7, with 7 bases fitting TRBD2. The germline V gene has CDR1 SNHLY and CDR2 FYNNEI. The CDR3 has 14 amino acids. The V gene end was trimmed by 4 bases and the J gene end by 7 bases; junction bases not matched to a gene: 10. As DNA, the CDR3 is TGTGCCAGCAGTGTCCTTGGCGGGAGTGGAGAGCAGTACTTC. Translating it yields CASSVLGGSGEQYF.

CDR3 nucleotides: TGCGCCAGCAGCCAAGCTTCAGGATATGGCTACACCTTC. Translated, it gives CASSQASGYGYTF. This rearrangement joins TRBV4-3 to TRBJ1-2; D gene unclear. V lost 1 base and J 5 bases, leaving 8 bases between the germline ends. This CDR3 has 13 amino acids. Germline V gives CDR1 LGHNA, CDR2 YSLEER.

The chain recombines TRBV7-9 with TRBJ1-4; possibly TRBD1 for D (5 bases). The germline gives CDR1 SEHNR, CDR2 FQNEAQ (reference sequence). Trimming removed 5 bases at V and 8 bases at J, with 18 bases between. CDR3 length: 15 amino acids. The CDR3: CASSARLEGNEKLFF. DNA for the CDR3: TGTGCCAGCAGCGCACGCCTGGAGGGGAACGAAAAACTGTTTTTT. Together with reference TRBV7-9 and TRBJ1-4, the CDR3 gives the full variable domain: DTGVSQNPRHKITKRGQNVTFRCDPISEHNRLYWYRQTLGQGPEFLTYFQNEAQLEKSRLLSDRFSAERPKGSFSTLEIQRTEQGDSAMYLCASSARLEGNEKLFFGSGTQLSVL.

This clone has more than one count but fewer than ten. The rearrangement uses TRBV4-1 and TRBJ2-6; the match to TRBD1 covers 11 bases. Germline V gene sequence: CDR1 MGHRA, CDR2 YSYEKL. CDR3 size: 18 residues. V dropped 0 bases and J dropped 3; count of bases not matched to a gene: 4. The CDR3 coding sequence is TGCGCCAGCAGCCAAGAAGGACAGGGGGCTTTTGGGGCCAACGTCCTGACTTTC. It encodes CASSQEGQGAFGANVLTF.

The V gene is TRBV2, the J gene TRBJ1-5; D is unclear. CDR1 is SNHLY, CDR2 FYNNEI, per germline. The CDR3 spans 13 residues. V was clipped by 4 bases and J by 5 bases, with 9 bases between them. The CDR3, as DNA: TGTGCCAGCAGTGGAACAGCGGATCAGCCCCAGCATTTT. Translation gives CASSGTADQPQHF.

The rearrangement links TRBV4-1 to TRBJ2-7, with D perhaps TRBD2 (5 bases). Germline V gives CDR1 MGHRA, CDR2 YSYEKL. CDR3 length: 17 amino acids. V shed 2 bases and J shed 1 base, with 18 bases lying between them. CDR3 nucleotides: TGCGCCAGCAGCCAACCCCAGGTCGGGGTAAGGTCCTACGAGCAGTACTTC. This translates into CASSQPQVGVRSYEQYF.

This chain links TRBV2 with TRBJ2-7, with 7 positions matching TRBD2. The CDR3 contains 13 residues. Germline V lookup: CDR1 SNHLY, CDR2 FYNNEI. The V and J ends lost 7 bases and 2 bases, in that order; junction bases with no gene match: 5. CDR3 sequence (DNA): TGTGCCAGCACCCCTAGCGGTCCCTACGAGCAGTACTTC. This sequence encodes CASTPSGPYEQYF. Drawing the rest from reference TRBV2 and TRBJ2-7, the complete variable domain is EPEVTQTPSHQVTQMGQEVILRCVPISNHLYFYWYRQILGQKVEFLVSFYNNEISEKSEIFDDQFSVERPDGSNFTLKIRSTKLEDSAMYFCASTPSGPYEQYFGPGTRLTVT.

The rearrangement links TRBV7-9 to TRBJ1-5; 7 bases map to TRBD1. Germline values: CDR1 SEHNR, CDR2 FQNEAQ (reference sequence). The CDR3 runs 15 residues. V lost 5 bases to trimming and J lost 6 bases; unmatched junction nucleotides: 10. CDR3 nucleotides: TGTGCCAGCAGCGCGTTGACAGGGAACGGTCAGCCCCAGCATTTT. As protein: CASSALTGNGQPQHF.

This clone has just one count. V gene TRBV7-2 combines with J gene TRBJ1-2, with TRBD1 matching 9 bases. Trimming removed 1 base from V and 8 bases from J; junction bases left unmatched: 11. In germline, CDR1 is SGHTA, CDR2 FQGNSA. This CDR3 has 16 amino acids. The CDR3 is CASSLGSPGQGRGYTF. CDR3 DNA: TGTGCCAGCAGCTTAGGGTCCCCTGGACAGGGGAGGGGCTACACCTTC. Combining the CDR3 with reference TRBV7-2 and TRBJ1-2 gives the whole variable domain GAGVSQSPSNKVTEKGKDVELRCDPISGHTALYWYRQSLGQGLEFLIYFQGNSAPDKSGLPSDRFSAERTGGSVSTLTIQRTQQEDSAVYLCASSLGSPGQGRGYTFGSGTRLTVV.